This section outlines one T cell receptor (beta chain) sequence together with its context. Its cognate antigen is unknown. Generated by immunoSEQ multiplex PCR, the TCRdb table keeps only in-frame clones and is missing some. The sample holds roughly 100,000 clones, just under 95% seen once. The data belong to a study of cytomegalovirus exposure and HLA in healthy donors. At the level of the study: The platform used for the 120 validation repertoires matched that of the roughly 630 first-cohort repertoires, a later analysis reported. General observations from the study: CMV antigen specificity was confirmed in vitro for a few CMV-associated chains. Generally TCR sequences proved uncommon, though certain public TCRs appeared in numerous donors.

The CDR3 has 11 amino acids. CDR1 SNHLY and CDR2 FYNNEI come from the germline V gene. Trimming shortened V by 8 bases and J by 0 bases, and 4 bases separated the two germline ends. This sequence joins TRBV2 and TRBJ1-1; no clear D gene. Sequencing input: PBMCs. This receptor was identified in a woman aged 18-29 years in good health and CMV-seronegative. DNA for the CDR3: TGTGCCAGCCCAATGAACACTGAAGCTTTCTTT. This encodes CASPMNTEAFF.